This note documents a single T cell receptor (beta chain) sequence. Here immunoSEQ multiplex PCR was the method, and the copy in TCRdb shows in-frame clones only, minus some. The repertoire includes around 180,000 clones, approximately 82% of them detected once, and roughly a tenth sits in the top ten. The germline CDR1 and CDR2 sequences are SGHDT and YYEEEE. The CDR3 totals 13 residues. V was clipped by 4 bases and J by 6 bases; unmatched bases: 5. The sample comes from a study of blood T cell repertoires in COVID-19. Overall study: T cells, B-cell-depleted T cells, or PBMCs provided the cDNA or gDNA that served as material.

Sequenced material: peripheral blood. The chain recombines TRBV5-6 with TRBJ2-7, with 9 bases identical to TRBD1. The TCR originated in a woman at least 80 years old with active or convalescent COVID-19. CDR3: CASSKGQGGEQYF. CDR3 bases: TGTGCCAGCAGCAAGGGACAGGGCGGCGAGCAGTACTTC.